The rows below give T cell receptor beta chains drawn from one sample of a study of blood T cell repertoires in COVID-19. TCRdb keeps only in-frame clones here, not all; method: immunoSEQ multiplex PCR. Of 55,000 to 75,000 clones in the sample, approximately 84% are singletons; the top ten hold about 3.5%. Source material: peripheral blood. The origin of the receptors is a middle-aged man with active COVID-19. The CDR3 runs from the conserved cysteine through the conserved F or W. Fields, in order: J gene, D gene, clone size, V gene, CDR3 protein, CDR3 DNA. A D gene is named only where the DNA matches it firmly. Expanded clones are given a class, and other clones once, few, many or no size at all.

TRBJ2-7 | - | many | TRBV19 | CASSIQDSSYEQYF | TGTGCCAGTAGTATTCAGGACAGCTCCTACGAGCAGTACTTC
TRBJ2-7 | TRBD2 | - | TRBV6-4 | CASRRSGSVYEQYF | TGTGCCAGCAGGAGGAGCGGGAGTGTGTACGAGCAGTACTTC
TRBJ2-7 | TRBD1 | - | TRBV7-7 | CASSFGTGDTYEQYF | TGTGCTAGCAGCTTTGGGACAGGCGATACCTACGAGCAGTACTTC
TRBJ2-5 | - | few | TRBV12-3/TRBV12-4 | CASSLLGGQTQYF | TGTGCCAGCAGTTTATTGGGGGGGCAGACCCAGTACTTC
TRBJ1-2 | TRBD1 | once | TRBV4-1 | CASSHLTGDYGYTF | TGCGCCAGCAGCCACCTCACAGGGGACTATGGCTACACCTTC
TRBJ2-1 | - | - | TRBV7-3 | CASSLGPGDEQFF | TGTGCCAGCAGCTTAGGGCCCGGTGATGAGCAGTTCTTC
TRBJ1-1 | - | once | TRBV5-1 | CASSLGGAVAEAFF | TGCGCCAGCAGCTTAGGGGGGGCTGTCGCTGAAGCTTTCTTT
TRBJ1-2 | - | - | TRBV19 | CASSIDGLGYTF | TGTGCCAGTAGTATAGACGGTCTGGGCTACACCTTC
TRBJ1-1 | - | - | TRBV25-1 | CASSAPFPNTEAFF | TGTGCCAGCAGTGCTCCGTTCCCTAACACTGAAGCTTTCTTT
TRBJ2-2 | TRBD1 | - | TRBV9 | CASSVVGDRGPTELFF | TGTGCCAGCAGCGTAGTCGGGGACAGGGGGCCGACGGAGCTGTTTTTT
TRBJ2-3 | - | once | TRBV6-5 | CASAASASTDTQYF | TGTGCCAGCGCCGCTAGCGCTAGCACAGATACGCAGTATTTT
TRBJ2-4 | - | - | TRBV3-1/TRBV3-2 | CASSQTREKYF | TGTGCCAGCAGCCAGACTCGAGAAAAGTACTTC
TRBJ1-5 | - | - | TRBV6-5 | CASRTTDSLLWAQHF | TGTGCCAGCAGGACCACCGACAGCCTGCTTTGGGCCCAGCATTTT
TRBJ1-4 | TRBD1 | - | TRBV19 | CASSTYRGANEKLFF | TGTGCCAGTAGTACCTACAGGGGAGCGAATGAAAAACTGTTTTTT
TRBJ1-1 | - | once | TRBV6-2/TRBV6-3 | CASSPTDYTEAFF | TGTGCCAGCAGTCCGACAGATTACACTGAAGCTTTCTTT
TRBJ1-1 | - | - | TRBV30 | CAWEYGGGGTEAFF | TGTGCCTGGGAGTATGGGGGCGGTGGCACTGAAGCTTTCTTT
TRBJ1-2 | - | - | TRBV10-1 | CASNMTANYGYTF | TGCGCCAGCAACATGACAGCGAACTATGGCTACACCTTC
TRBJ2-5 | TRBD2 | - | TRBV9 | CASSTLGGGGGETQYF | TGTGCCAGCAGCACCCTAGGTGGTGGGGGAGGGGAGACCCAGTACTTC
TRBJ1-2 | - | - | TRBV7-2 | CASSPRDTGKGGYTF | TGTGCCAGCAGCCCCAGGGATACAGGGAAGGGTGGCTACACCTTC
TRBJ2-5 | TRBD2 | - | TRBV19 | CASSIRRLAGGQETQYF | TGTGCCAGTAGTATCCGGAGACTAGCGGGAGGTCAGGAGACCCAGTACTTC
TRBJ2-5 | TRBD2 | - | TRBV2 | CASKLSGRPRETQYF | TGTGCCAGCAAATTAAGCGGGAGGCCCCGGGAGACCCAGTACTTC
TRBJ2-6 | - | - | TRBV2 | CASSPRQSGANVLTF | TGTGCCAGCAGTCCCCGACAGTCTGGGGCCAACGTCCTGACTTTC
TRBJ1-4 | TRBD1 | - | TRBV4-1 | CASSQQGAANEKLFF | TGCGCCAGCAGCCAACAGGGGGCAGCTAATGAAAAACTGTTTTTT
TRBJ2-7 | TRBD1 | - | TRBV5-4 | CASSTAAGTATYEQYF | TGTGCCAGCAGCACGGCCGCCGGGACAGCCACCTACGAGCAGTACTTC
TRBJ2-4 | - | - | TRBV7-3 | CASSLTGTSLGLAKNIQYF | TGTGCCAGCAGCTTAACCGGGACATCCTTGGGGTTAGCCAAAAACATTCAGTACTTC
TRBJ1-6 | - | - | TRBV5-1 | CASSLGDNSPLHF | TGCGCCAGCAGCCTCGGTGATAATTCACCCCTCCACTTT
TRBJ2-3 | TRBD1 | - | TRBV7-2 | CASSPGTGYDTQYF | TGTGCCAGCAGCCCTGGGACAGGTTACGATACGCAGTATTTT
TRBJ1-2 | TRBD1 | - | TRBV7-8 | CASGRDRAQGYTF | TGTGCCAGCGGAAGGGACAGGGCCCAAGGCTACACCTTC
TRBJ2-7 | - | - | TRBV5-6 | CASSRFISSYEQYF | TGTGCCAGCAGCCGTTTTATTAGCTCCTACGAGCAGTACTTC
TRBJ2-1 | TRBD1 | once | TRBV7-3 | CASSRGQGNEQFF | TGTGCCAGCAGCCGAGGACAGGGGAATGAGCAGTTCTTC
TRBJ2-5 | - | - | TRBV6-2/TRBV6-3 | CASSTVIPETQYF | TGTGCCAGCAGTACGGTTATCCCAGAGACCCAGTACTTC
TRBJ1-4 | - | - | TRBV18 | CASSPGHSNEKLFF | TGTGCCAGCTCGCCGGGACACAGTAATGAAAAACTGTTTTTT
TRBJ2-3 | TRBD2 | - | TRBV7-6 | CASTPGLAPDTQYF | TGTGCCAGCACCCCGGGACTAGCGCCAGATACGCAGTATTTT
TRBJ2-5 | - | - | TRBV28 | CASSFTTVGGPNPTETQYF | TGTGCCAGCAGTTTTACAACGGTGGGGGGGCCCAACCCTACGGAGACCCAGTACTTC
TRBJ2-5 | TRBD1 | - | TRBV18 | CASSPQRTGETQYF | TGTGCCAGCTCACCACAAAGGACAGGAGAGACCCAGTACTTC
TRBJ1-2 | - | - | TRBV3-1/TRBV3-2 | CASRTGTGYTF | TGTGCCAGCAGAACAGGGACCGGCTACACCTTC
TRBJ2-3 | - | - | TRBV5-4 | CASSFGAGTGDTQYF | TGTGCCAGCAGCTTCGGGGCGGGAACGGGAGATACGCAGTATTTT
TRBJ2-7 | - | - | TRBV5-1 | CASSSNSDEQYF | TGCGCCAGCAGCTCTAATAGTGACGAGCAGTACTTC
TRBJ1-1 | - | few | TRBV4-3 | CASSQEAETEAFF | TGCGCCAGCAGCCAAGAGGCGGAGACTGAAGCTTTCTTT
TRBJ1-1 | - | - | TRBV9 | CASSVGETEAFF | TGTGCCAGCAGCGTCGGGGAGACTGAAGCTTTCTTT
TRBJ2-7 | - | once | TRBV20-1 | CSAPRLYEQYF | TGCAGTGCTCCTAGGCTGTACGAGCAGTACTTC
TRBJ2-6 | TRBD2 | - | TRBV10-3 | CAISYGTSGTGANVLTF | TGTGCCATCAGTTACGGGACTAGCGGGACTGGGGCCAACGTCCTGACTTTC
TRBJ2-1 | - | - | TRBV4-3 | CASSQALVRSGDEQFF | TGCGCCAGCAGCCAAGCCCTCGTTCGGAGCGGAGATGAGCAGTTCTTC
TRBJ2-3 | TRBD2 | once | TRBV24-1 | CATSAPSGRSSRTSTDTQYF | TGTGCCACCAGTGCACCTAGCGGGAGGTCTTCCAGGACTAGCACAGATACGCAGTATTTT
TRBJ2-1 | - | - | TRBV5-8 | CASSLEADNEQFF | TGTGCCAGCAGCTTGGAGGCGGACAATGAGCAGTTCTTC
TRBJ1-1 | - | - | TRBV4-1 | CASSQDWGRGTVNTEAFF | TGCGCCAGCAGCCAAGATTGGGGGAGGGGGACGGTGAACACTGAAGCTTTCTTT
TRBJ2-5 | - | - | TRBV3-1/TRBV3-2 | CASSQVGGAESFQETQYF | TGTGCCAGCAGCCAAGTTGGTGGGGCGGAATCCTTCCAAGAGACCCAGTACTTC
TRBJ2-1 | - | - | TRBV9 | CASSVARSSYNEQFF | TGTGCCAGCAGCGTAGCCCGGAGCTCCTACAATGAGCAGTTCTTC
TRBJ1-5 | - | - | TRBV5-6 | CASSLGRQNSMAQHF | TGTGCCAGCAGCTTGGGACGACAGAACTCCATGGCCCAGCATTTT
TRBJ2-7 | - | - | TRBV7-3 | CASSNGGSYEQYF | TGTGCCAGCTCTAATGGAGGATCCTACGAGCAGTACTTC
TRBJ2-3 | TRBD2 | - | TRBV24-1 | CATSEGSGRGATDTQYF | TGTGCCACCAGTGAGGGCAGCGGGAGGGGAGCTACAGATACGCAGTATTTT
TRBJ2-2 | - | - | TRBV6-6 | CASSYLSNTGELFF | TGTGCCAGCAGTTATCTAAGTAACACCGGGGAGCTGTTTTTT
TRBJ2-3 | - | once | TRBV4-1 | CASRRGVDTDTQYF | TGCGCCAGCCGACGGGGAGTCGACACAGATACGCAGTATTTT
TRBJ2-2 | - | - | TRBV2 | CASSEALLGGTGELFF | TGTGCCAGCAGTGAAGCGCTTCTGGGGGGCACCGGGGAGCTGTTTTTT
TRBJ2-4 | TRBD1 | - | TRBV2 | CASSEGTGADIQYF | TGTGCCAGCAGTGAAGGGACAGGGGCTGACATTCAGTACTTC
TRBJ1-1 | TRBD1 | - | TRBV3-1/TRBV3-2 | CASSLNWDRGRSEAFF | TGTGCCAGCAGCCTTAATTGGGACAGGGGACGAAGTGAAGCTTTCTTT
TRBJ2-7 | TRBD1 | - | TRBV18 | CASSPGDRESEQYF | TGTGCCAGCTCACCAGGGGACAGGGAAAGCGAGCAGTACTTC
TRBJ2-7 | TRBD1 | - | TRBV18 | CASSRQGAYEQYF | TGTGCCAGCTCAAGGCAGGGGGCATACGAGCAGTACTTC
TRBJ1-1 | - | - | TRBV7-7 | CASSLLTQGTNTEAFF | TGTGCTAGCAGCTTGTTAACGCAGGGTACAAACACTGAAGCTTTCTTT